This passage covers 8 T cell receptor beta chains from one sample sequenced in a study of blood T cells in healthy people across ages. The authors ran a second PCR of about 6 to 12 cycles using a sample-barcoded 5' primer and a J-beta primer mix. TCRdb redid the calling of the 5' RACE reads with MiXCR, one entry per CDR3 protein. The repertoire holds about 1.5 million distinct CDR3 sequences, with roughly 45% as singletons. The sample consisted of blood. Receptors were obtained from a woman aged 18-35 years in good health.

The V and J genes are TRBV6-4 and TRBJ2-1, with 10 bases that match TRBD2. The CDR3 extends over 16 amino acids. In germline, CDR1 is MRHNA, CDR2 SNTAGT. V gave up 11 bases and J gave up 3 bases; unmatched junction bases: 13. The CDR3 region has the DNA TGTGCCCCCCGGGCTAGCGGGAGCCCCGGCTACAATGAGCAGTTCTTC. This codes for CAPRASGSPGYNEQFF.

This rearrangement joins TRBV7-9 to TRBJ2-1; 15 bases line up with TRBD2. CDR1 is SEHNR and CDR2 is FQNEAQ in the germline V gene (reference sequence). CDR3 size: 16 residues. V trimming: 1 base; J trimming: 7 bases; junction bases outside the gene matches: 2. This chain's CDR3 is CASSLGTSGRGNEQFF. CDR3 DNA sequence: TGTGCCAGCAGCTTAGGGACTAGCGGGAGGGGGAATGAGCAGTTCTTC.

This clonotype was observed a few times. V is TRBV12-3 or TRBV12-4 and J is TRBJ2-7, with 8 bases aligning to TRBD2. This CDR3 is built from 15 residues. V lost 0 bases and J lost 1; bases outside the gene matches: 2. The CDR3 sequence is CASSLASGKSYEQYF. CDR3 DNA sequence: TGTGCCAGCAGTTTAGCTAGCGGGAAGTCCTACGAGCAGTACTTC.

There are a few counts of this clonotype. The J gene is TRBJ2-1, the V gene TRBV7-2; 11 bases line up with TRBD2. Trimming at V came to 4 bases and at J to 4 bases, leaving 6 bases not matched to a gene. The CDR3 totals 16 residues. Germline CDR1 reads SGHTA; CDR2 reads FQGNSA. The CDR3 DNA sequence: TGTGCCAGCAGCTCCAAGGGGACTAGCGGTTACAATGAGCAGTTCTTC. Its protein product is CASSSKGTSGYNEQFF. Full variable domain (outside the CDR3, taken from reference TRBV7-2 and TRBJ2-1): GAGVSQSPSNKVTEKGKDVELRCDPISGHTALYWYRQSLGQGLEFLIYFQGNSAPDKSGLPSDRFSAERTGGSVSTLTIQRTQQEDSAVYLCASSSKGTSGYNEQFFGPGTRLTVL.

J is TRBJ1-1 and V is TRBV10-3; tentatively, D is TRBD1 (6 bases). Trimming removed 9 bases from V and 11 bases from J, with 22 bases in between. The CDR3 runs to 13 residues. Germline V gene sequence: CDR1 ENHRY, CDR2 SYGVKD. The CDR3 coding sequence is TGTGCCATGACAATGGGGCAGGGGAACGAGGCTTTCTTT. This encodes CAMTMGQGNEAFF.

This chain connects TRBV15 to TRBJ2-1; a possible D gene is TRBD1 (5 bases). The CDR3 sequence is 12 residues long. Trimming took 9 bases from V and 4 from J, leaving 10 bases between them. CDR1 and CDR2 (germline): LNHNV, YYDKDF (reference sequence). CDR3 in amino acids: CATARGYNEQFF. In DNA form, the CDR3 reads TGTGCCACAGCTAGGGGTTACAATGAGCAGTTCTTC.

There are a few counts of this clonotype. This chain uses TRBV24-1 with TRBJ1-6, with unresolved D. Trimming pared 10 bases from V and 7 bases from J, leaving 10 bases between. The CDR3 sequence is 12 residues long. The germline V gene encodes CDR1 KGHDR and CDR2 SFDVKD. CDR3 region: CATPSPNSPLHF. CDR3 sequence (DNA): TGTGCCACGCCATCACCCAATTCACCCCTCCACTTT.

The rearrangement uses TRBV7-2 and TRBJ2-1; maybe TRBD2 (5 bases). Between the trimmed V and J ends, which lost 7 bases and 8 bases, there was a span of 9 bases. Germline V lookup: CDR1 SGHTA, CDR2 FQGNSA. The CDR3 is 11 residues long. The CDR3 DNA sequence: TGTGCCAGCAAACTCGGGGATGAGCAGTTCTTC. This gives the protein CASKLGDEQFF.